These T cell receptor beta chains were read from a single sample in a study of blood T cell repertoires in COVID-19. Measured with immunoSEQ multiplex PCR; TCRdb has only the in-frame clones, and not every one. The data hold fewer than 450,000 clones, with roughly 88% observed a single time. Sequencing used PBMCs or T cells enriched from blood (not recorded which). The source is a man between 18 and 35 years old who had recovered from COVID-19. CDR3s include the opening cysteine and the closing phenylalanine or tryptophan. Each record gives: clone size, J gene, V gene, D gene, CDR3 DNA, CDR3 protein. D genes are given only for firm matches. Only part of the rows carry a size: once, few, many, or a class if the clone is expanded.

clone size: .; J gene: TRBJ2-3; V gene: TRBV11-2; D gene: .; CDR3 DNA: TGTGCCAGCAGCATAGTGGCGGGGGCCGCAGATACGCAGTATTTT; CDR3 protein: CASSIVAGAADTQYF
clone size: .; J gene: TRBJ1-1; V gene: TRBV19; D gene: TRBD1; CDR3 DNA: TGTGCCAGTAACCCAACAGGGGTGAACACTGAAGCTTTCTTT; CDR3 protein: CASNPTGVNTEAFF
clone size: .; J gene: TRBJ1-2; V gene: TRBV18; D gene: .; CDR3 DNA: TGTGCCAGCTCACCGGGAGGGACCTATGGCTACACCTTC; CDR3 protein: CASSPGGTYGYTF
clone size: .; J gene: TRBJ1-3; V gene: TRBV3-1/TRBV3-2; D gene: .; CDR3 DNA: TGTGCCAGCAGCCAAGAAAAGGTCCCCGGGAGGGTCTCTGGAAACACCATATATTTT; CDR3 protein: CASSQEKVPGRVSGNTIYF
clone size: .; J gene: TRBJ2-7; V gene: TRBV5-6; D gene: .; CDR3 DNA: TGTGCCAGCAGCTTGCGGTCATTCCCCTCCTACGAGCAGTACTTC; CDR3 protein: CASSLRSFPSYEQYF
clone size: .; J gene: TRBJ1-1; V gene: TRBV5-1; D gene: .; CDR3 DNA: TGCGCCAGCAGCTTGCCCCCGAGAGGGCTGAACACTGAAGCTTTCTTT; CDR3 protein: CASSLPPRGLNTEAFF
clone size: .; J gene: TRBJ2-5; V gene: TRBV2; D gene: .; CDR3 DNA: TGTGCCAGCAGTGAACAGGGAGGTCAAGAGACCCAGTACTTC; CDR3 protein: CASSEQGGQETQYF
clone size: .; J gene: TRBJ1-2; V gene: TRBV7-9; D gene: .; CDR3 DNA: TGTGCCAGCAGCTTAGCCGGGGATTATGGCTACACCTTC; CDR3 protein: CASSLAGDYGYTF
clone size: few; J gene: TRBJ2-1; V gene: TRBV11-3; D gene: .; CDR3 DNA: TGTGCCAGCAGCTTAAGCGGGCTAAACAATGAGCAGTTCTTC; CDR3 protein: CASSLSGLNNEQFF
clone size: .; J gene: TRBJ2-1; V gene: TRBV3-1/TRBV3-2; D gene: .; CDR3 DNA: TGTGCCAGCAGCCAGGGGCAAATAGGGAATGAGCAGTTCTTC; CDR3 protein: CASSQGQIGNEQFF
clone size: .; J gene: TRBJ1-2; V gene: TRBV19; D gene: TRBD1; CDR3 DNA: TGTGCCAGTTCGAGGGGGCCCGCCGACTATGGCTACACCTTC; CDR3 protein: CASSRGPADYGYTF
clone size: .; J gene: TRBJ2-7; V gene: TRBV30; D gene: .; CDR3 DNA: TGTGCCTGGAGTGTACCCAGGGGCACCTACGAGCAGTACTTC; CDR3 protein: CAWSVPRGTYEQYF
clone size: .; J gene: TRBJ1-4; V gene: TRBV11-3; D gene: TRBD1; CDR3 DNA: TGTGCCAGCAGCTCGCCGGGACAGTCGTTTGAAAAACTGTTTTTT; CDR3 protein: CASSSPGQSFEKLFF
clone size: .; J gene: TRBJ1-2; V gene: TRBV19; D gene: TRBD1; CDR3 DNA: TGTGCCAGTAGTATATCTGGGACAGTAGTCTATGGCTACACCTTC; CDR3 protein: CASSISGTVVYGYTF
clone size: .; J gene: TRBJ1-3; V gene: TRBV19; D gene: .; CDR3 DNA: TGTGCCAGTGAAGAAGGACACCCGGGAAACACCATATATTTT; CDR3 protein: CASEEGHPGNTIYF
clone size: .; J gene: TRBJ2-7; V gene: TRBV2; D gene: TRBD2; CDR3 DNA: TGTGCCAGCAGCCTAGCGGAGGTCTCCTACGAGCAGTACTTC; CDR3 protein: CASSLAEVSYEQYF
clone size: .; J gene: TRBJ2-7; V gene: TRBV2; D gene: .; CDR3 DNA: TGTGCCAGCAGTGAAGACAGGATCTACGAGCAGTACTTC; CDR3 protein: CASSEDRIYEQYF
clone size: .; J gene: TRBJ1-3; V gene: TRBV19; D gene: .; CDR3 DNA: TGTGCCAGTAGTATGACCGCTCACGGGGGAAACACCATATATTTT; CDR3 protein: CASSMTAHGGNTIYF
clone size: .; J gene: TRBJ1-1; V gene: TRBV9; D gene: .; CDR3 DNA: TGTGCCAGCAGCGTAGATGACGGCGGCCCTTTCAACACTGAAGCTTTCTTT; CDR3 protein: CASSVDDGGPFNTEAFF
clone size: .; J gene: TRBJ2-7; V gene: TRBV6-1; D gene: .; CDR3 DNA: TGTGCCAGCAGTGATGGGCAGCCGAACGAGCAGTACTTC; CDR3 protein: CASSDGQPNEQYF
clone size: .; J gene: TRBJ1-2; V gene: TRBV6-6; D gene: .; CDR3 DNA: TGTGCCAGCAGTCTAATACAATCGGCGGACGGAGGCTATGGCTACACCTTC; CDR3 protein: CASSLIQSADGGYGYTF
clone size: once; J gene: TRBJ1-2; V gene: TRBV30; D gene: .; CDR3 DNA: TGTGCCTGGGCCAAAAGGACAGCAGATGATGGCTACACCTTC; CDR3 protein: CAWAKRTADDGYTF
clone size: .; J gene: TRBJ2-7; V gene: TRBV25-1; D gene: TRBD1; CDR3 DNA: TGTGCCAGCTCCGGGACAGGGTACTACGAGCAGTACTTC; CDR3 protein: CASSGTGYYEQYF
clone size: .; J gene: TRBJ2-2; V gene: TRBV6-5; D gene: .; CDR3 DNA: TGTGCCAGCAGCCGCGGGCGGGGTGACGGGGAGCTGTTTTTT; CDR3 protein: CASSRGRGDGELFF
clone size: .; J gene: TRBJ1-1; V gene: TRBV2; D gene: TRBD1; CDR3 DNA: TGTGCCAGCATTATGATCGGGACAGGGCACTTCTTT; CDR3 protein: CASIMIGTGHFF
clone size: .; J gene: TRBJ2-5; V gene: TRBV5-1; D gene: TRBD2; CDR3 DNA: TGCGCCAGCAGCTGGCCGGGACTAGTCCAAGAGACCCAGTACTTC; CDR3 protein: CASSWPGLVQETQYF
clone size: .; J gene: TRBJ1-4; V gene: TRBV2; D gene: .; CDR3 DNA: TGTGCCAGCAGTATCGGACTCGTTAGGGAAAAACTGTTTTTT; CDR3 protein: CASSIGLVREKLFF
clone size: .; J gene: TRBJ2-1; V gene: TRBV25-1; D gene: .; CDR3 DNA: TGTGCCAGCAGTGAATCTTACGGGATACGCAATGAGCAGTTCTTC; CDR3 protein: CASSESYGIRNEQFF
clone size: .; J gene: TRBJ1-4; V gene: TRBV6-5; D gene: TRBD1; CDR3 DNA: TGTGCCAGCAGTTGGGACAGACCCGGGCGTGAAAAACTGTTTTTT; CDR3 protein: CASSWDRPGREKLFF
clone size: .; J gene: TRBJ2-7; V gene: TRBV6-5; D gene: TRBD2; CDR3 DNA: TGTGCCAGCAGCCCCACTAGCGGCCTGTCCTACGAGCAGTACTTC; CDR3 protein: CASSPTSGLSYEQYF
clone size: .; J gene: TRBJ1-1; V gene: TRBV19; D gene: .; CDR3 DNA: TGTGCCACCGGGAGAGCCATGAACACTGAAGCTTTCTTT; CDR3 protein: CATGRAMNTEAFF
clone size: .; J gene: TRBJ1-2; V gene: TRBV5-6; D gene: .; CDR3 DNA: TGTGCCAGCAGCTTGGACAATACAGGCCACTATGGCTACACCTTC; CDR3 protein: CASSLDNTGHYGYTF
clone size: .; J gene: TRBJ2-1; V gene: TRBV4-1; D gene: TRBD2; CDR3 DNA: TGCGCCAGCAGCCAAGGACTACTAGCGACAAAAGGGGATGAGCAGTTCTTC; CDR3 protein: CASSQGLLATKGDEQFF
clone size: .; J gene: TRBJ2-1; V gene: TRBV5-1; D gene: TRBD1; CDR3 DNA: TGCGCCAGCAGGGTCGGGACAGAACCCTACAATGAGCAGTTCTTC; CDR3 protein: CASRVGTEPYNEQFF
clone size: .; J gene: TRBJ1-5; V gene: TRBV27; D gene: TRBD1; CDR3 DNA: TGTGCCAGCAGTTTACAAGGGACAGGATCTAGCAATCAGCCCCAGCATTTT; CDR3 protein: CASSLQGTGSSNQPQHF
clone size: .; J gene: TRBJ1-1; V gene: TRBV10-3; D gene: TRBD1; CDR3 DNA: TGTGCCATCAGACAGGGGATGAACACTGAAGCTTTCTTT; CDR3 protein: CAIRQGMNTEAFF
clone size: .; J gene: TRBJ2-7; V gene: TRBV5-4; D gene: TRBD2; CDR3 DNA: TGTGCCAGCAGCTTGGCTGGGACTAGCGTATTTCAGGCAATTTTC; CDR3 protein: CASSLAGTSVFQAIF
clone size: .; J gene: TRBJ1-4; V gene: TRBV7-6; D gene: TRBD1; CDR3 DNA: TGTGCCAGCAAAACCGGGACAGGGATAGGAAAACTGTTTTTT; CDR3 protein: CASKTGTGIGKLFF
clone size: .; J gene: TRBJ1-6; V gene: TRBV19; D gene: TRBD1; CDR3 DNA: TGTGCCAGTAGTAACGGGACAGCCCGATCACCCCTCCACTTT; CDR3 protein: CASSNGTARSPLHF
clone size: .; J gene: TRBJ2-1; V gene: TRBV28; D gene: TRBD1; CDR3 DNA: TGTGCCAGCAGTGAACGGGACAGGGGATACAATGAGCAGTTCTTC; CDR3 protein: CASSERDRGYNEQFF
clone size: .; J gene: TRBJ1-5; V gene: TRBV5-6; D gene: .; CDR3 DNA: TGTGCCAGCAGCCTCGGGGGAGCTAATAGCAATCAGCCCCAGCATTTT; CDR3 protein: CASSLGGANSNQPQHF
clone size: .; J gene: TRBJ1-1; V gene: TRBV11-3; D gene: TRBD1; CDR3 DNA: TGTGCCAGCAGCTTAGGTATTCCGGGCAGGGGGCGTTCTGAAGCTTTCTTT; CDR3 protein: CASSLGIPGRGRSEAFF
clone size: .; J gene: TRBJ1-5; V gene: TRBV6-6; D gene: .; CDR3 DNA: TGTGCCAGCAGTTACTCGAGTACAGTGGTTAAACAGCCCCAGCATTTT; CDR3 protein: CASSYSSTVVKQPQHF
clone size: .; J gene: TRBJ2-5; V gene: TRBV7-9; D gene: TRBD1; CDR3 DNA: TGTGCCAGCAGCCCCCTGGGACAGCACCAAGAGACCCAGTACTTC; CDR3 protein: CASSPLGQHQETQYF